The 32 T cell receptor beta chains listed next were all sequenced from one sample in a study of T cell changes during pregnancy in multiple sclerosis. Assay: immunoSEQ multiplex PCR; the TCRdb copy retains only in-frame clones and omits some. The sample includes around 75,000 clones, nearly 95% of them seen just once. The starting material was CD4+ T cells from peripheral blood mononuclear cells, obtained after pregnancy. These receptors came from a female donor with multiple sclerosis, enrolled in a pregnancy study.

The rearrangement uses TRBV5-4 and TRBJ2-7; the match to TRBD2 covers 11 bases. This CDR3 is built from 14 residues. Per the germline V gene, CDR1 is SGHNT and CDR2 is YYREEE (reference sequence). Losses at the gene ends were 0 bases for V and 5 bases for J; bases not matched to a gene: 1. In DNA form, the CDR3 reads TGTGCCAGCAGCTTGGAACTAGCGGGAGACGAGCAGTACTTC. It yields the protein CASSLELAGDEQYF.

This clone showed up just once. The CDR3 DNA follows: TGTGCCAGCAGTTACTCGGGGAGGGGGTATGGCTACACCTTC. Translating it yields CASSYSGRGYGYTF. The chain carries TRBV6-6 and TRBJ1-2, with D perhaps matching TRBD1 (6 bases). V was trimmed by 0 bases and J by 5 bases, leaving 10 bases between them. CDR3 length: 14 amino acids. The germline CDR1 and CDR2 sequences are MNHNY and SVGAGI (reference sequence).

The chain joins TRBV6-6 to TRBJ2-7; 7 bases agree with TRBD2. V gave up 2 bases and J gave up 6 bases; unmatched junction bases: 10. The CDR3 sequence is 15 residues long. Germline values: CDR1 MNHNY, CDR2 SVGAGI (reference sequence). The CDR3 DNA sequence: TGTGCCAGCAGTTACATCGAAAGCGGGAAAGGCGAGCAGTACTTC. Residues: CASSYIESGKGEQYF.

The chain uses TRBV11-1 and TRBJ1-2; D gene ambiguous. Trimming stripped 1 base from V and 2 bases from J, with 8 bases between. CDR1 is SGHAT, CDR2 FQDESV, per germline (reference sequence). CDR3 length: 14 amino acids. CDR3 in amino acids: CASSLGRLNYGYTF. As DNA, the CDR3 is TGTGCCAGCAGCTTAGGGCGGCTCAACTATGGCTACACCTTC.

This chain connects TRBV2 to TRBJ2-1; 7 nucleotides agree with TRBD2. There are 15 residues in the CDR3. The germline gives CDR1 SNHLY, CDR2 FYNNEI. Germline trimming cut 6 bases from V and 0 bases from J; bases unmatched to any gene: 5. CDR3 sequence reads: CASSFLADSYNEQFF. CDR3 sequence (DNA): TGTGCCAGCAGCTTTCTAGCGGACTCCTACAATGAGCAGTTCTTC. The whole variable domain, remainder taken from reference TRBV2 and TRBJ2-1, is EPEVTQTPSHQVTQMGQEVILRCVPISNHLYFYWYRQILGQKVEFLVSFYNNEISEKSEIFDDQFSVERPDGSNFTLKIRSTKLEDSAMYFCASSFLADSYNEQFFGPGTRLTVL.

The rearrangement links TRBV28 to TRBJ1-2; D unclear. Germline V lookup: CDR1 MDHEN, CDR2 SYDVKM. The CDR3 length is 13 residues. Trimming took off 2 bases at V and 8 bases at J, with 12 bases between the two ends. The CDR3 bases are TGTGCCAGCAGTTTAGGTCCAGGTGTGGGCTACACCTTC. It encodes CASSLGPGVGYTF.

The chain carries TRBV19 and TRBJ2-1; 7 bases fit TRBD2. Looked up from germline, CDR1 is LNHDA and CDR2 is SQIVND (reference sequence). With 4 bases clipped from V and 6 bases from J, the junction kept 3 bases outside the gene matches. CDR3 length: 13 residues. CDR3 DNA: TGTGCCAGTAGTACAGGGAGGGTCAATGAGCAGTTCTTC. Protein product: CASSTGRVNEQFF. Complete variable domain (other parts from reference TRBV19 and TRBJ2-1): DGGITQSPKYLFRKEGQNVTLSCEQNLNHDAMYWYRQDPGQGLRLIYYSQIVNDFQKGDIAEGYSVSREKKESFPLTVTSAQKNPTAFYLCASSTGRVNEQFFGPGTRLTVL.

The chain carries TRBV29-1 and TRBJ1-3; D perhaps matches TRBD1 (6 bases). The V gene's germline CDR1 is SQVTM and CDR2 ANQGSEA. V shed 6 bases and J shed 9 bases, with 21 bases lying between them. The CDR3 is 14 residues long. The CDR3 sequence is CSVTEAGDGGTIYF. The DNA for the CDR3 is TGCAGCGTCACAGAGGCAGGGGATGGGGGCACCATATATTTT.

J is TRBJ2-5 and V is TRBV5-4, with 7 bases identical to TRBD1. The V gene end was trimmed by 4 bases and the J gene end by 4 bases; junction bases not matched to a gene: 7. The germline V gene encodes CDR1 SGHNT and CDR2 YYREEE (reference sequence). The length of the CDR3 is 14 residues. CDR3 nucleotides: TGTGCCAGCAGCCCCCCAGGGGGTCCAGAGACCCAGTACTTC. It specifies CASSPPGGPETQYF.

The J gene is TRBJ2-7, the V gene TRBV6-5; tentatively, D is TRBD2 (5 bases). The CDR3 runs to 14 residues. V shed 0 bases and J shed 7 bases, with 13 bases lying between them. Germline V CDR1 and CDR2: MNHEY, SVGAGI. This chain's CDR3 is CASSYSGPPGEQYF. CDR3 nucleotide sequence: TGTGCCAGCAGTTACTCCGGACCGCCGGGGGAGCAGTACTTC.

This clone was detected a few times. The chain links TRBV7-2 to TRBJ2-1; tentatively, D is TRBD2 (6 bases). Germline assignment: CDR1 SGHTA and CDR2 FQGNSA. V lost 0 bases and J lost 0, with 27 bases in between. The CDR3 spans 22 residues. CDR3 sequence reads: CASSLALSGRPTGLSSYNEQFF. In DNA form, the CDR3 reads TGTGCCAGCAGCTTAGCTTTGAGCGGCCGGCCTACGGGACTGAGCTCCTACAATGAGCAGTTCTTC.

This clone has just one count. The V call is TRBV9, the J call TRBJ2-3, with a weak D call TRBD2 (6 bases). The V end lost 0 bases, the J end lost 9 bases, and 20 bases lay between the germline ends. CDR3 length equals 16 residues. Germline lookup yields CDR1 SGDLS and CDR2 YYNGEE. The CDR3 reads CASSVEEGPPVGTQYF. CDR3 bases: TGTGCCAGCAGCGTAGAGGAGGGACCGCCGGTGGGGACGCAGTATTTT. Drawing the rest from reference TRBV9 and TRBJ2-3, the complete variable domain is DSGVTQTPKHLITATGQRVTLRCSPRSGDLSVYWYQQSLDQGLQFLIQYYNGEERAKGNILERFSAQQFPDLHSELNLSSLELGDSALYFCASSVEEGPPVGTQYFGPGTRLTVL.

The gene calls are TRBV21-1 and TRBJ1-2; the table's D call, TRBD1, has no DNA check behind it. TRBV21-1 is a known pseudogene. This CDR3 is built from 12 residues. The DNA of the CDR3 is TGTGCCAGCAGCAAACAGGGGGTTTGGCACACCTTC. It yields the protein CASSKQGVWHTF.

This clone was detected only once. V and J are TRBV7-8 and TRBJ1-3; 9 nucleotides align to TRBD1. There are 16 residues in the CDR3. CDR1 is SGHVS and CDR2 is FQNEAQ in the germline V gene. J gave up 4 bases and V 4 bases, and 8 bases lay outside the gene matches. The CDR3 loop reads CASSYRDRAKGNTIYF. CDR3 coding DNA: TGTGCCAGCAGCTACCGGGACAGGGCTAAAGGAAACACCATATATTTT.

V usage is TRBV27 and J usage is TRBJ1-1; 8 positions match TRBD1. CDR3 length: 14 residues. The germline V gene has CDR1 MNHEY and CDR2 SMNVEV (reference sequence). The V gene end was trimmed by 6 bases and the J gene end by 2 bases; junction bases not matched to a gene: 5. CDR3 loop: CASSTDRANTEAFF. In DNA, the CDR3 is TGTGCCAGCAGCACGGACAGGGCTAACACTGAAGCTTTCTTT.

This chain joins TRBV7-9 and TRBJ1-4; possible D gene TRBD1, 5 bases. V shed 5 bases and J shed 10 bases, with 20 bases lying between them. The CDR3 is 15 amino acids. Germline-derived CDR1 and CDR2 are SEHNR and FQNEAQ (reference sequence). The CDR3 here is CASSPPTGRRGKLFF. CDR3 DNA sequence: TGTGCCAGCAGCCCCCCCACAGGACGGCGGGGAAAACTGTTTTTT.

V and J are TRBV6-5 and TRBJ1-2, with TRBD1 identical over 8 bases. The CDR3 extends over 13 amino acids. Germline V gives CDR1 MNHEY, CDR2 SVGAGI. The trim removed 0 bases at V and 9 bases at J, leaving 3 bases unmatched. The CDR3 loop reads CASSYSTGGSYTF. DNA of the CDR3: TGTGCCAGCAGTTACTCCACAGGGGGAAGCTACACCTTC.

The CDR3 nucleotides read TGTGCCAGCAGCTTAGGGGACAGGGGGCCGGAAAAACTGTTTTTT. Translation gives CASSLGDRGPEKLFF. The chain carries TRBV11-3 and TRBJ1-4; TRBD1 matches at 12 bases. J was trimmed by 8 bases and V by 1 base; bases with no gene match: 2. This CDR3 is built from 15 residues. Looked up from germline, CDR1 is SGHNT and CDR2 is YENEEA. The full variable domain, with the rest looked up from reference TRBV11-3 and TRBJ1-4, is EAGVVQSPRYKIIEKKQPVAFWCNPISGHNTLYWYLQNLGQGPELLIRYENEEAVDDSQLPKDRFSAERLKGVDSTLKIQPAELGDSAVYLCASSLGDRGPEKLFFGSGTQLSVL.

V gene TRBV5-6 combines with J gene TRBJ2-5; 10 bases are shared with TRBD2. The CDR3 covers 16 residues. V lost 3 bases, J lost 4 bases, and 9 bases stayed unmatched. In germline, CDR1 is SGHDT, CDR2 YYEEEE. CDR3 in amino acids: CASSSELAGIRETQYF. CDR3 nucleotides: TGTGCCAGCAGCTCGGAACTAGCGGGGATTAGAGAGACCCAGTACTTC.

This sequence joins TRBV6-6 and TRBJ1-1; no clear D gene. V was clipped by 7 bases and J by 4 bases, with 10 bases between them. From germline, CDR1 is MNHNY and CDR2 SVGAGI (reference sequence). This CDR3 contains 12 residues. CDR3 sequence: CASIQAGTEAFF. The CDR3, as DNA: TGTGCCAGCATTCAGGCGGGCACTGAAGCTTTCTTT.

The V and J genes are TRBV19 and TRBJ2-2; tentatively, D is TRBD1 (6 bases). The V gene lost 2 bases and the J gene lost 6 bases, with 19 bases spanning the gap. CDR3 size: 17 residues. Germline assignment: CDR1 LNHDA and CDR2 SQIVND (reference sequence). CDR3 DNA: TGTGCCAGTAGTATAAGTCCCGACAGGATAAGGGCCGGGGAGCTGTTTTTT. This codes for CASSISPDRIRAGELFF.

V is TRBV7-9 and J is TRBJ2-5, with 8 bases fitting TRBD2. The CDR3 extends over 16 amino acids. After removal of 5 bases from V and 2 bases from J, the junction contained 10 bases not matched to a gene. The germline CDR1 and CDR2 sequences are SEHNR and FQNEAQ (reference sequence). Here the CDR3 reads CASSLRGVAPQETQYF. In DNA, the CDR3 is TGTGCCAGCAGCCTGCGGGGGGTAGCGCCTCAAGAGACCCAGTACTTC.

The rearrangement links TRBV18 to TRBJ2-4, with D perhaps matching TRBD1 (5 bases). Germline CDR1 is KGHSH and CDR2 is LQKENI. This CDR3 is built from 14 residues. V gave up 2 bases and J gave up 5 bases, with 10 bases separating them. Written as DNA, the CDR3 is TGTGCCAGCTCACCATGGGGCAGGGAAAACATTCAGTACTTC. Translating it yields CASSPWGRENIQYF. The full variable domain, in which reference TRBV18 and TRBJ2-4 provide the parts outside the CDR3, is NAGVMQNPRHLVRRRGQEARLRCSPMKGHSHVYWYRQLPEEGLKFMVYLQKENIIDESGMPKERFSAEFPKEGPSILRIQQVVRGDSAAYFCASSPWGRENIQYFGAGTRLSVL.

The chain recombines TRBV2 with TRBJ2-3, with D perhaps TRBD2 (6 bases). Germline lookup yields CDR1 SNHLY and CDR2 FYNNEI. Deletions cut 4 bases from V and 6 bases from J, with 14 bases between. This CDR3 is built from 14 residues. The CDR3 DNA sequence: TGTGCCAGCAGTGGGGGGACTGTGTTGGATACGCAGTATTTT. Translation gives CASSGGTVLDTQYF. The entire variable domain, with the rest obtained from reference TRBV2 and TRBJ2-3, is as follows: EPEVTQTPSHQVTQMGQEVILRCVPISNHLYFYWYRQILGQKVEFLVSFYNNEISEKSEIFDDQFSVERPDGSNFTLKIRSTKLEDSAMYFCASSGGTVLDTQYFGPGTRLTVL.

The chain links TRBV7-8 to TRBJ1-5; D is unclear. This CDR3 is 16 amino acids long. Trimming removed 1 base from V and 5 bases from J, with 15 bases in between. Germline assignment: CDR1 SGHVS and CDR2 FQNEAQ. CDR3 in amino acids: CASSLGGASFYQPQHF. CDR3 DNA sequence: TGTGCCAGCAGCTTAGGAGGTGCGAGTTTTTATCAGCCCCAGCATTTT.

The chain joins TRBV7-9 to TRBJ2-2; 8 nucleotides agree with TRBD1. CDR3 length: 15 residues. Germline V lookup: CDR1 SEHNR, CDR2 FQNEAQ (reference sequence). With 1 base clipped from V and 7 bases from J, the junction kept 5 bases outside the gene matches. CDR3 in DNA: TGTGCCAGCAGCTTAGGGCAGGGGGCCGACGGGGAGCTGTTTTTT. Residues: CASSLGQGADGELFF.

The chain joins TRBV13 to TRBJ1-5; 8 positions match TRBD1. The J segment lost 2 bases and the V segment lost 0 bases, leaving 3 bases of the junction unmatched. CDR1 and CDR2 (germline): PRHDT, FYEKMQ (reference sequence). This CDR3 comprises 16 residues. DNA for the CDR3: TGTGCCAGCAGCTTAGGCCGGGGACAGGGCAATCAGCCCCAGCATTTT. It is translated as CASSLGRGQGNQPQHF.

The chain has TRBV5-1 and TRBJ2-7, with a possible D match to TRBD2 (6 bases). The CDR3 length is 13 residues. The V and J ends lost 5 bases and 6 bases respectively, with 15 bases between them. Germline CDR1 and CDR2: SGHRS and YFSETQ. CDR3 nucleotide sequence: TGCGCCAGCAGTCCGACTAGTCCCAGCGAGCAGTACTTC. It specifies CASSPTSPSEQYF.

The chain uses TRBV18 and TRBJ2-5, with D perhaps TRBD1 (5 bases). CDR3 length equals 16 residues. Germline V gene data show CDR1 as KGHSH and CDR2 as LQKENI. V lost 3 bases, J lost 2 bases, and 16 bases lay in between. As DNA, the CDR3 is TGTGCCAGCTCACCTCGAACAGGAGACCCTCAAGAGACCCAGTACTTC. Protein: CASSPRTGDPQETQYF.

The chain is built from TRBV18 and TRBJ2-1, with TRBD2 as a possible D gene (5 bases). Germline V gene data show CDR1 as KGHSH and CDR2 as LQKENI. V lost 0 bases, J lost 8 bases, and 20 bases lay in between. There are 17 residues in the CDR3. The DNA for the CDR3 is TGTGCCAGCTCACCACCCCCCCCGGGGAAAACCAACGATGAGCAGTTCTTC. It translates to CASSPPPPGKTNDEQFF.

This chain connects TRBV28 to TRBJ1-4, with 10 bases matching TRBD1. Germline V lookup: CDR1 MDHEN, CDR2 SYDVKM. The ends lost 6 bases at V and 6 bases at J; junction bases unmatched: 4. The CDR3 contains 14 residues. CDR3: CASSPGQGDEKLFF. The CDR3 DNA follows: TGTGCCAGCAGCCCTGGACAGGGGGATGAAAAACTGTTTTTT.

J is TRBJ1-2 and V is TRBV7-8; D is perhaps TRBD1 (6 bases). The CDR3 has 15 residues. V was trimmed by 4 bases and J by 3 bases, leaving 15 bases between them. Germline loops: CDR1 SGHVS, CDR2 FQNEAQ. The CDR3 region has the DNA TGTGCCAGCAGCTCTCTTCCGGGACAACACTATGGCTACACCTTC. It yields the protein CASSSLPGQHYGYTF.